Below, 30 T cell receptor beta chains from the same sample are listed, as sequenced in a study of PD-1 blockade in classical Hodgkin lymphoma. Measured with immunoSEQ multiplex PCR; TCRdb has only the in-frame clones, and not every one. The table records 60,000 to 65,000 clones, approximately 88% of them present only once. All patients experienced relapse after autologous stem cell transplantation, and brentuximab vedotin exposure was variable. The sample here was peripheral blood mononuclear cells (PBMCs), taken at baseline. All receptors derive from a human donor with classical Hodgkin lymphoma.

CDR3 sequence: CASSDFLATSFCNEQFF. The DNA of the CDR3 is TGTGCCAGCAGTGACTTCCTGGCTACCTCCTTTTGTAATGAGCAGTTCTTC. V and J are TRBV6-4 and TRBJ2-1; D not certain. This CDR3 comprises 17 residues. V lost 1 base and J 7 bases, leaving 20 bases between the germline ends. CDR1 is MRHNA and CDR2 is SNTAGT in the germline V gene.

This rearrangement joins TRBV4-2 to TRBJ1-5, with D hard to call. V was shortened by 5 bases and J by 7 bases, with 18 bases between the two germline ends. The germline V gene has CDR1 LGHNA and CDR2 YNFKEQ. The CDR3 contains 15 residues. This CDR3 is CASSLGEGAVQPQHF. As DNA, the CDR3 is TGTGCCAGCAGCTTAGGCGAAGGCGCAGTACAGCCCCAGCATTTT.

The chain employs TRBV28 and TRBJ2-2, with 7 bases lining up with TRBD1. CDR1 and CDR2 from the germline V gene are MDHEN and SYDVKM. The CDR3 spans 15 residues. V lost 6 bases to trimming and J lost 1 base; unmatched junction nucleotides: 5. CDR3 region: CASRWGTVNTGELFF. Here the CDR3 DNA reads TGTGCCAGCAGGTGGGGGACAGTGAACACCGGGGAGCTGTTTTTT.

This clone appeared a single time. The chain joins TRBV13 to TRBJ2-7; tentatively, D is TRBD1 or TRBD2 (6 bases each). Trimming took 6 bases from V and 3 from J, leaving 15 bases between them. Germline CDR1 and CDR2: PRHDT and FYEKMQ (reference sequence). The CDR3 has 14 residues. The CDR3 spells CASRPHGGHYEQYF. The CDR3 DNA follows: TGTGCCAGCAGGCCCCACGGGGGCCACTACGAGCAGTACTTC. The entire variable domain, with the rest obtained from reference TRBV13 and TRBJ2-7, is as follows: AAGVIQSPRHLIKEKRETATLKCYPIPRHDTVYWYQQGPGQDPQFLISFYEKMQSDKGSIPDRFSAQQFSDYHSELNMSSLELGDSALYFCASRPHGGHYEQYFGPGTRLTVT.

This chain links TRBV7-6 with TRBJ2-1; the match to TRBD2 covers 9 bases. CDR3 length: 16 amino acids. V was pared by 5 bases and J by 4 bases, with 9 bases of the junction left unmatched. CDR1 is SGHVS, CDR2 FNYEAQ, per germline. Written as DNA, the CDR3 is TGTGCCAGCAGCGCCCTTGGCGGGGGGGCATACAATGAGCAGTTCTTC. As protein: CASSALGGGAYNEQFF.

As for this clone: A much larger clone lies one base from this, so it may be a read error. The gene calls are TRBV20-1 and TRBJ2-3, with a tentative D call TRBD2 (6 bases). Trimming cost V 5 bases and J 6 bases, with 6 bases left between them. The CDR3 contains 10 residues. The germline V gene has CDR1 DFQATT and CDR2 SNEGSKA (reference sequence). The CDR3 spells CSAGRDTQYF. For the CDR3, the DNA is TGCAGTGCTGGGAGGGATACGCAGTATTTT.

The gene calls are TRBV7-2 and TRBJ2-5, with D unclear. This CDR3 contains 15 residues. V lost 2 bases to trimming and J lost 3 bases, with 13 bases between them. Germline values: CDR1 SGHTA, CDR2 FQGNSA. In nucleotides, the CDR3 is TGTGCCAGCAGCTTACGGCGGATTCGGGAAGAGACCCAGTACTTC. Translating gives CASSLRRIREETQYF.

The chain is built from TRBV6-1 and TRBJ1-1; D gene uncertain. The CDR3 runs 13 residues. From germline, CDR1 is MNHNS and CDR2 SASEGT. V dropped 5 bases and J dropped 0 bases, with 7 bases sitting between them. The CDR3 coding sequence is TGTGCCAGCAGTAGGAGGGTGAACACTGAAGCTTTCTTT. Protein: CASSRRVNTEAFF.

CDR3: CASSDSGVGKSEAFF. The CDR3 DNA reads TGTGCCAGCAGTGACTCGGGGGTTGGTAAGTCTGAAGCTTTCTTT. The chain links TRBV2 to TRBJ1-1; TRBD1 might be the D (5 bases). The CDR3 extends over 15 amino acids. Trimming removed 3 bases from V and 6 bases from J, with 17 bases in between. CDR1 SNHLY and CDR2 FYNNEI come from the germline V gene.

The chain carries TRBV5-4 and TRBJ2-7; TRBD2 agrees at 14 bases. Trimming at V came to 4 bases and at J to 0 bases, leaving 6 bases not matched to a gene. The germline gives CDR1 SGHNT, CDR2 YYREEE (reference sequence). This CDR3 has 17 amino acids. CDR3 sequence (DNA): TGTGCCAGCAGCCTCAGACTAGCGGGGGGGAGCTCCTACGAGCAGTACTTC. Its translation is CASSLRLAGGSSYEQYF.

The chain links TRBV25-1 to TRBJ1-1; 8 bases are shared with TRBD1. The length of the CDR3 is 15 residues. The J segment lost 4 bases and the V segment lost 4 bases, leaving 8 bases of the junction unmatched. Germline-derived CDR1 and CDR2 are MGHDK and SYGVNS. The CDR3 DNA is TGTGCCAGCAGTGGAGAGACAGGGGATCCCACTGAAGCTTTCTTT. It translates to CASSGETGDPTEAFF.

The chain recombines TRBV5-1 with TRBJ2-7; 8 positions agree with TRBD2. The CDR3 has 14 residues. V dropped 2 bases and J dropped 0; count of bases not matched to a gene: 1. In germline, CDR1 is SGHRS, CDR2 YFSETQ. The CDR3 protein is CASSFSGVSYEQYF. The CDR3 coding sequence is TGCGCCAGCAGCTTTAGCGGGGTCTCCTACGAGCAGTACTTC.

The rearrangement joins TRBV11-2 to TRBJ1-2; the D gene is possibly TRBD1 (5 bases). CDR1 and CDR2 from the germline V gene are SGHAT and FQNNGV. The ends were cut back, 6 bases at V and 2 bases at J, with 13 bases in the middle. The CDR3 has 14 amino acids. The CDR3 nucleotides are TGTGCCAGCAGTCCAGGGACGGGGAACTATGGCTACACCTTC. Its translation is CASSPGTGNYGYTF.

CDR3 in amino acids: CASSLSGLRHEQYF. Written as DNA, the CDR3 is TGTGCCAGCAGCCTCAGCGGGTTGAGGCACGAGCAGTACTTC. V gene TRBV14 combines with J gene TRBJ2-7; TRBD2 might be the D (6 bases). CDR3 length equals 14 residues. Germline CDR1 and CDR2: SGHDN and FVKESK. V shed 4 bases and J shed 5 bases, with 15 bases lying between them.

The chain is built from TRBV18 and TRBJ2-3, with D perhaps assigned TRBD1 or TRBD2 (6 bases each). The V end lost 0 bases, the J end lost 2 bases, and 9 bases lay between the germline ends. The CDR3 length is 15 residues. CDR1 is KGHSH and CDR2 is LQKENI in the germline V gene. Here the CDR3 reads CASSPPGGVTDTQYF. DNA for the CDR3: TGTGCCAGCTCACCACCGGGGGGCGTCACAGATACGCAGTATTTT.

The chain has TRBV7-2 and TRBJ2-3, with D possibly matching TRBD1 (6 bases). Trimming removed 5 bases from V and 3 bases from J, with 18 bases in between. Per germline, CDR1 SGHTA and CDR2 FQGNSA. The CDR3 has 16 residues. The CDR3 here is CASSLYGGGLTDTQYF. The CDR3, as DNA: TGTGCCAGCAGCCTCTATGGTGGGGGCTTGACAGATACGCAGTATTTT.

The J gene is TRBJ1-2, the V gene TRBV2; D unclear. Looked up from germline, CDR1 is SNHLY and CDR2 is FYNNEI. This CDR3 is built from 15 residues. V was clipped by 0 bases and J by 0 bases, with 8 bases between them. CDR3 DNA sequence: TGTGCCAGCAGTGAAGCGCTTCCTTCTAACTATGGCTACACCTTC. Protein product: CASSEALPSNYGYTF.

The chain is built from TRBV6-5 and TRBJ2-2, with D possibly matching TRBD2 (6 bases). Germline CDR1 is MNHEY and CDR2 is SVGAGI. The CDR3 totals 16 residues. V dropped 4 bases and J dropped 5 bases, with 17 bases sitting between them. The CDR3 sequence: CASSFYRDSETGELFF. The CDR3 nucleotides are TGTGCCAGCAGTTTTTACCGGGACTCAGAAACCGGGGAGCTGTTTTTT.

The CDR3 region is CASSPPGPPPLHF. The CDR3 region has the DNA TGTGCCAGCTCACCACCGGGACCGCCACCCCTCCACTTT. The J gene is TRBJ1-6, the V gene TRBV18; maybe TRBD1 (5 bases). CDR1 KGHSH and CDR2 LQKENI come from the germline V gene. V shed 0 bases and J shed 11 bases, with 8 bases lying between them. The CDR3 loop spans 13 amino acids.

V usage is TRBV7-9 and J usage is TRBJ1-4, with D perhaps matching TRBD1 (5 bases). Trimming cost V 8 bases and J 6 bases, with 10 bases left between them. In germline, CDR1 is SEHNR, CDR2 FQNEAQ (reference sequence). The CDR3 has 12 amino acids. CDR3 sequence reads: CASGREDEKLFF. DNA for the CDR3: TGTGCCAGCGGCAGGGAGGATGAAAAACTGTTTTTT.

The chain recombines TRBV18 with TRBJ2-5; no reliable D call. CDR3 size: 13 residues. Trimming stripped 5 bases from V and 2 bases from J, with 9 bases between. Looked up from germline, CDR1 is KGHSH and CDR2 is LQKENI. CDR3 loop: CASSGLAQETQYF. The CDR3 DNA follows: TGTGCCAGCTCAGGGCTGGCTCAAGAGACCCAGTACTTC. Full variable domain (missing parts from reference TRBV18 and TRBJ2-5): NAGVMQNPRHLVRRRGQEARLRCSPMKGHSHVYWYRQLPEEGLKFMVYLQKENIIDESGMPKERFSAEFPKEGPSILRIQQVVRGDSAAYFCASSGLAQETQYFGPGTRLLVL.

This chain uses TRBV4-2 with TRBJ1-5, with TRBD1 identical over 7 bases. The CDR3 consists of 15 residues. Germline V gives CDR1 LGHNA, CDR2 YNFKEQ. The trim removed 1 base at V and 7 bases at J, leaving 7 bases unmatched. CDR3 in amino acids: CASSQVRQGDQPQHF. CDR3 in DNA: TGTGCCAGCAGCCAAGTTAGGCAGGGGGACCAGCCCCAGCATTTT.

The chain carries TRBV7-3 and TRBJ1-1; no clear D gene. The CDR3 loop spans 14 amino acids. Germline V gene sequence: CDR1 SGHTA, CDR2 FQGTGA. V lost 2 bases, J lost 3 bases, and 10 bases lay in between. Written as DNA, the CDR3 is TGTGCCAGCAGCTTAGAGGCGGGGTACACTGAAGCTTTCTTT. Its translation is CASSLEAGYTEAFF.

The J gene is TRBJ1-2, the V gene TRBV6-1; 9 nucleotides align to TRBD1. The CDR3 runs to 14 residues. Germline CDR1 MNHNS, CDR2 SASEGT. V shed 6 bases and J 6 bases; nucleotides not matched to a gene: 8. The CDR3: CASSEQGAMDGYTF. As DNA, the CDR3 is TGTGCCAGCAGCGAACAGGGGGCCATGGATGGCTACACCTTC.

The J gene is TRBJ1-5, the V gene TRBV19; TRBD1 aligns across 10 bases. Per the germline V gene, CDR1 is LNHDA and CDR2 is SQIVND (reference sequence). The trim removed 2 bases at V and 0 bases at J, leaving 13 bases unmatched. The CDR3 runs to 20 residues. For the CDR3, the DNA is TGTGCCAGTAGTATAAGTGGGACAGGGGATCTCTTATATAGCAATCAGCCCCAGCATTTT. It yields the protein CASSISGTGDLLYSNQPQHF.

The chain couples TRBV18 to TRBJ2-1, with D tentatively TRBD1 or TRBD2 (5 bases each). CDR1 and CDR2 (germline): KGHSH, LQKENI. V was shortened by 3 bases and J by 7 bases, with 10 bases between the two germline ends. This CDR3 has 13 residues. The CDR3 sequence: CASSPSRENEQFF. In DNA, the CDR3 is TGTGCCAGCTCACCGTCCAGGGAGAATGAGCAGTTCTTC.

The chain links TRBV11-2 to TRBJ2-1; TRBD2 agrees at 9 bases. Germline assignment: CDR1 SGHAT and CDR2 FQNNGV. The J segment lost 7 bases and the V segment lost 3 bases, leaving 4 bases of the junction unmatched. The CDR3 is 14 residues long. The DNA for the CDR3 is TGTGCCAGCAGCTTTGCGGGGGGGCAGAATGAGCAGTTCTTC. Its translation is CASSFAGGQNEQFF.

About this clone itself: Its ends do not fully match the called genes, so a read error is possible. CDR3 in amino acids: CASSLAGGPSTDTQYF. DNA of the CDR3: TGTGCCAGCAGTTTAGCGGGGGGTCCTAGCACAGATACGCAGTATTTT. The J gene is TRBJ2-3, the V gene TRBV7-6, with 10 nucleotides matching TRBD2. There are 16 residues in the CDR3. The germline CDR1 and CDR2 sequences are SGHVS and FNYEAQ.

V and J are TRBV7-9 and TRBJ2-5; D might be TRBD2 (5 bases). The V gene lost 4 bases and the J gene lost 4 bases, with 19 bases spanning the gap. The CDR3 contains 16 residues. Germline loops: CDR1 SEHNR, CDR2 FQNEAQ (reference sequence). This CDR3 reads CASSYIREPGIETQYF. CDR3 sequence (DNA): TGTGCCAGCAGCTACATTAGGGAGCCCGGCATAGAGACCCAGTACTTC. Full variable domain (rest looked up from reference TRBV7-9 and TRBJ2-5): DTGVSQNPRHKITKRGQNVTFRCDPISEHNRLYWYRQTLGQGPEFLTYFQNEAQLEKSRLLSDRFSAERPKGSFSTLEIQRTEQGDSAMYLCASSYIREPGIETQYFGPGTRLLVL.

This rearrangement joins TRBV28 to TRBJ2-1; 10 nucleotides agree with TRBD2. The CDR3 covers 14 residues. Trimming took 3 bases from V and 9 from J; bases not matched to a gene: 5. Germline CDR1 and CDR2: MDHEN and SYDVKM. The CDR3 DNA reads as TGTGCCAGCAGTTTCCTAGCGGGGGAGCGTGAGCAGTTCTTC. Translated: CASSFLAGEREQFF.